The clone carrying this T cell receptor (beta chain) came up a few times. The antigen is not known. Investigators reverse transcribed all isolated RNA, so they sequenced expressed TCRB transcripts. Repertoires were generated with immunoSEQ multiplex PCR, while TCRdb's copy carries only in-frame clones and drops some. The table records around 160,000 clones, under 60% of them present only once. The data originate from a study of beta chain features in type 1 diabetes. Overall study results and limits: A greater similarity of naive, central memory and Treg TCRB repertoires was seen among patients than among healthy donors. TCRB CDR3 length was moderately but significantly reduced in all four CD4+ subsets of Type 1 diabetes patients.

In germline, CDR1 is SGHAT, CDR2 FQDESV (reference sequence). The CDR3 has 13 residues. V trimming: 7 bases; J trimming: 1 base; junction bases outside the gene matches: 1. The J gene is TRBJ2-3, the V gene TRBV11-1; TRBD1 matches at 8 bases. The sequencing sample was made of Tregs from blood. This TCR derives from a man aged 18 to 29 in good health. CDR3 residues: CASKGQGTDTQYF. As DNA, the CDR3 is TGTGCCAGCAAGGGACAGGGCACAGATACGCAGTATTTT.